Presented here are 8 T cell receptor beta chains from one specimen sequenced in a study of shared clonotypes between healthy human individuals. Measured with immunoSEQ multiplex PCR; TCRdb has only the in-frame clones, and not every one. This repertoire shows 2,100,000 or so clones, around 95% found once; its top ten account for roughly 0.13%. The sequencing sample was made of naive CD4+ T cells sorted from blood. Subset: CD45RA+ positively selected. These receptors came from a man between 18 and 29 years old in good health.

The gene calls are TRBV6-5 and TRBJ2-1, with a possible D match to TRBD2 (5 bases). Germline lookup yields CDR1 MNHEY and CDR2 SVGAGI. V lost 4 bases, J lost 8 bases, and 9 bases lay in between. The CDR3 has 12 residues. CDR3 nucleotides: TGTGCCAGCAGTTCGCCGGGGTATGAGCAGTTCTTC. Protein product: CASSSPGYEQFF.

The chain employs TRBV4-1 and TRBJ2-7; a possible D gene is TRBD1 (6 bases). The V end lost 0 bases, the J end lost 3 bases, and 21 bases lay between the germline ends. Germline V gene lookup returns CDR1 MGHRA and CDR2 YSYEKL. The CDR3 length is 18 residues. The DNA for the CDR3 is TGCGCCAGCAGCCAAGATCGGGGCCCAGGGGTAGGGAACTACGAGCAGTACTTC. Encoded protein: CASSQDRGPGVGNYEQYF.

The chain carries TRBV5-1 and TRBJ1-6; tentative D call: TRBD1 (5 bases). V lost 5 bases and J 0 bases, leaving 15 bases between the germline ends. The germline V gene has CDR1 SGHRS and CDR2 YFSETQ. The CDR3 covers 17 residues. This chain's CDR3 is CASRLTQGGSYNSPLHF. The CDR3 nucleotides are TGCGCCAGCAGATTGACCCAGGGTGGCTCCTATAATTCACCCCTCCACTTT. The variable domain in full, completed from reference TRBV5-1 and TRBJ1-6, reads KAGVTQTPRYLIKTRGQQVTLSCSPISGHRSVSWYQQTPGQGLQFLFEYFSETQRNKGNFPGRFSGRQFSNSRSEMNVSTLELGDSALYLCASRLTQGGSYNSPLHFGNGTRLTVT.

A note on this clone: This sample includes further DNA sequences coding for the same CDR3. The chain joins TRBV19 to TRBJ1-6; the D is unclear. V was cut by 4 bases and J by 0 bases, with 7 bases left in between. The CDR3 sequence is 15 residues long. The germline V gene encodes CDR1 LNHDA and CDR2 SQIVND (reference sequence). The CDR3 DNA reads TGTGCCAGTAGTACCCAGAGCTCCTATAATTCACCCCTCCACTTT. Its protein is CASSTQSSYNSPLHF.

V is TRBV28 and J is TRBJ2-4; D possibly uses TRBD1 or TRBD2 (5 bases each). Germline V lookup: CDR1 MDHEN, CDR2 SYDVKM. The ends were cut back, 0 bases at V and 9 bases at J, with 21 bases in the middle. This CDR3 is 17 amino acids long. The CDR3 DNA is TGTGCCAGCAGTTTATGGCCGGGACCGTCCCACTCGAGCATTCAGTACTTC. This codes for CASSLWPGPSHSSIQYF.

The CDR3, as DNA: TGCGCCAGCAGCCTTAGGGGGCCGGACTATGGCTACACCTTC. Protein: CASSLRGPDYGYTF. The chain is built from TRBV5-1 and TRBJ1-2, with 7 bases lining up with TRBD1. In germline, CDR1 is SGHRS, CDR2 YFSETQ. Trimming took 4 bases from V and 3 from J; bases not matched to a gene: 6. This CDR3 is built from 14 residues.

The rearrangement links TRBV6-5 to TRBJ1-1; 12 positions agree with TRBD1. Germline CDR1 MNHEY, CDR2 SVGAGI. With V trimmed by 2 bases and J by 5 bases, 6 bases remained unmatched. The CDR3 extends over 16 amino acids. CDR3 residues: CASSYLGQGAHTEAFF. CDR3 nucleotides: TGTGCCAGCAGTTACCTGGGACAGGGGGCGCATACTGAAGCTTTCTTT.

V usage is TRBV29-1 and J usage is TRBJ2-4; no definite D call. The germline V and J ends were trimmed by 2 bases and 3 bases, with 2 bases remaining between them. CDR1 SQVTM and CDR2 ANQGSEA come from the germline V gene. The length of the CDR3 is 11 residues. This CDR3 is CSVELKNIQYF. CDR3 in DNA: TGCAGCGTTGAACTCAAAAACATTCAGTACTTC.